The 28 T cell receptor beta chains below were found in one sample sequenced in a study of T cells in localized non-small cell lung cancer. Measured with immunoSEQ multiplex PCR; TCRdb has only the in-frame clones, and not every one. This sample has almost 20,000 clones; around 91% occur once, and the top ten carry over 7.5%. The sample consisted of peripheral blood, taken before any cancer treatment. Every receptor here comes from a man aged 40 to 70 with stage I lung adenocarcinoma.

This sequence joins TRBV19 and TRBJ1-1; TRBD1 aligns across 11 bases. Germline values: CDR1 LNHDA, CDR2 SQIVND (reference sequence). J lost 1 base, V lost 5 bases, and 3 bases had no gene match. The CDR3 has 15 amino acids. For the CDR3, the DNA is TGTGCCAGTAGTTGGGACAGGGGGTCGAACACTGAAGCTTTCTTT. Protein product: CASSWDRGSNTEAFF.

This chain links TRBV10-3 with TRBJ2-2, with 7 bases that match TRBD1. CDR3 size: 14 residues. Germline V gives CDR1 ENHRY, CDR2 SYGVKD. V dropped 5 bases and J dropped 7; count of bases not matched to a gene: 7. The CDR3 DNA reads TGTGCCATCAGTTTTGGACAGGAGGTCGGGGAGCTGTTTTTT. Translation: CAISFGQEVGELFF.

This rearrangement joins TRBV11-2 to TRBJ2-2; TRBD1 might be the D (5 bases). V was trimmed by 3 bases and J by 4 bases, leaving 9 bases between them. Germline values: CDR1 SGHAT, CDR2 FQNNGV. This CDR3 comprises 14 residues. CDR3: CASSLQGRTGELFF. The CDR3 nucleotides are TGTGCCAGCAGCTTGCAGGGCCGCACCGGGGAGCTGTTTTTT.

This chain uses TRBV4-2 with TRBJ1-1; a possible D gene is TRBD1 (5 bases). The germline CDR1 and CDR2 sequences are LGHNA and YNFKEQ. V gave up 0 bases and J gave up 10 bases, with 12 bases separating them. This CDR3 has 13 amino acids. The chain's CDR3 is CASSQEGQGTAFF. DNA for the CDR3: TGTGCCAGCAGCCAAGAGGGTCAGGGTACAGCTTTCTTT.

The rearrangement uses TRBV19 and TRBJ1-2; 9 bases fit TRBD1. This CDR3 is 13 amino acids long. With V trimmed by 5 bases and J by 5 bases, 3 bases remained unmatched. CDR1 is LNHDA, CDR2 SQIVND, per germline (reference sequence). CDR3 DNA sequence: TGTGCCAGTAGTCCTGACAGGGGGTATGGCTACACCTTC. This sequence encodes CASSPDRGYGYTF.

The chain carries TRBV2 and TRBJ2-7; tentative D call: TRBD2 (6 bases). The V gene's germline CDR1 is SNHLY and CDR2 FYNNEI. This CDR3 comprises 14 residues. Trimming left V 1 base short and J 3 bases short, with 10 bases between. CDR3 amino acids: CASSEGWGDYEQYF. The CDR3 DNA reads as TGTGCCAGCAGTGAAGGATGGGGGGACTACGAGCAGTACTTC.

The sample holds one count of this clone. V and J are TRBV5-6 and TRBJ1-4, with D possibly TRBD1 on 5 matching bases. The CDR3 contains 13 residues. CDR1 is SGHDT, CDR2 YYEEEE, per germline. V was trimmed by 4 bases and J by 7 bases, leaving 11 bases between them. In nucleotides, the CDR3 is TGTGCCAGCAGCCTGGGGCCTTCTGAAAAACTGTTTTTT. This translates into CASSLGPSEKLFF.

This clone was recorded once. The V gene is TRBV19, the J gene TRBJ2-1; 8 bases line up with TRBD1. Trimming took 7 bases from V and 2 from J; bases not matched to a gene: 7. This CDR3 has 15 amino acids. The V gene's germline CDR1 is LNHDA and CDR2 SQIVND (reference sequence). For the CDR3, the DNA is TGTGCCAGTAAAGACAGGGGACGGGCCTACAATGAGCAGTTCTTC. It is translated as CASKDRGRAYNEQFF.

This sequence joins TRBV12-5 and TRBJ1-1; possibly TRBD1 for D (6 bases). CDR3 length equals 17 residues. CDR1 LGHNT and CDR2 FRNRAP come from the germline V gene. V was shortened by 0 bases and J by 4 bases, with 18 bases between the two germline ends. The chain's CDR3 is CASGLVNPTGPVTEAFF. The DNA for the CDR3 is TGTGCTAGTGGTTTGGTAAATCCCACAGGGCCTGTCACTGAAGCTTTCTTT.

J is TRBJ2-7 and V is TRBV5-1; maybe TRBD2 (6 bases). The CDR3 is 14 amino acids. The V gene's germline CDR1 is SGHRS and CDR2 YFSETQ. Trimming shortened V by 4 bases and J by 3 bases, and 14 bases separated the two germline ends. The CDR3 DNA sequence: TGCGCCAGCAGCCCTACCGGGACTGGCTACGAGCAGTACTTC. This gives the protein CASSPTGTGYEQYF. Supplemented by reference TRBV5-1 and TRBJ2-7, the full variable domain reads KAGVTQTPRYLIKTRGQQVTLSCSPISGHRSVSWYQQTPGQGLQFLFEYFSETQRNKGNFPGRFSGRQFSNSRSEMNVSTLELGDSALYLCASSPTGTGYEQYFGPGTRLTVT.

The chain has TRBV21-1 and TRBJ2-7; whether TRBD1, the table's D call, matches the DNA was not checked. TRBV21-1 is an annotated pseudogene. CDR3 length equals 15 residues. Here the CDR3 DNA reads TGTGCCAGCAGCAAAATCTCCAGGGGGCACTACGAGCAGTACTTC. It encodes CASSKISRGHYEQYF.

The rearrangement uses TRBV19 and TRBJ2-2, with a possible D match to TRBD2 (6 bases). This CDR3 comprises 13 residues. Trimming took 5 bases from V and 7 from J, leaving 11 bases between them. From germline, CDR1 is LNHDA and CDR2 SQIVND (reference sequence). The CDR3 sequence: CASSWLGGGELFF. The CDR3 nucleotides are TGTGCCAGTAGTTGGTTGGGGGGCGGGGAGCTGTTTTTT.

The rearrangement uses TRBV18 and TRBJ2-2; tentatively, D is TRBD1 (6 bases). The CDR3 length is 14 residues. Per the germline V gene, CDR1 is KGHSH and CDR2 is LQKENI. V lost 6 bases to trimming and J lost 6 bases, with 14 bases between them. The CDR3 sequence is CASSPTTGSGELFF. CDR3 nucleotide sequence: TGTGCCAGCTCGCCGACGACAGGATCCGGGGAGCTGTTTTTT.

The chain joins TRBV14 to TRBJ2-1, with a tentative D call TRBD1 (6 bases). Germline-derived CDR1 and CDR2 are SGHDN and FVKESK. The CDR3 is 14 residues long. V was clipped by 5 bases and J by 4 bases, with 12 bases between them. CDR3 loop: CASSGQQGYNEQFF. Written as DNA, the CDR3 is TGTGCCAGCAGCGGGCAGCAGGGGTACAATGAGCAGTTCTTC.

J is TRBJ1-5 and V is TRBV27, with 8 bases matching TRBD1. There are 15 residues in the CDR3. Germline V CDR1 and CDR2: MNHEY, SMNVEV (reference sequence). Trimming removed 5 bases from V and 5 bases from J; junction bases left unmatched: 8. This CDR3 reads CASSTGTGVHQPQHF. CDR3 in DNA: TGTGCCAGCAGTACCGGGACAGGCGTCCATCAGCCCCAGCATTTT.

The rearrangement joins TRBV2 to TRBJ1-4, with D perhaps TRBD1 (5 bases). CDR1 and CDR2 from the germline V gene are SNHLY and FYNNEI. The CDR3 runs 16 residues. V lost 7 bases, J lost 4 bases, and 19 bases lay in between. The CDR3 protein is CASTLTRGLVNEKLFF. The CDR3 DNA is TGTGCCAGCACTCTAACCCGGGGCCTCGTTAATGAAAAACTGTTTTTT.

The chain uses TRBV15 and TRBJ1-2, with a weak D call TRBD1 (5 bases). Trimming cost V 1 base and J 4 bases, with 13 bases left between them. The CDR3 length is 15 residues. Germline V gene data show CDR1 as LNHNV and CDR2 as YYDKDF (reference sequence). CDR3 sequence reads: CATSRVGDGSYGYTF. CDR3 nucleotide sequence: TGTGCCACCAGCAGAGTAGGGGACGGGAGCTATGGCTACACCTTC.

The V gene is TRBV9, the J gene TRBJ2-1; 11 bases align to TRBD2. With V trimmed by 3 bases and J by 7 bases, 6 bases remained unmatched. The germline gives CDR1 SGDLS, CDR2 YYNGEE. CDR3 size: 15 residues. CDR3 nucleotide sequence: TGTGCCAGCAGCGCTACCAGACTAGCGGGAAATGAGCAGTTCTTC. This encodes CASSATRLAGNEQFF.

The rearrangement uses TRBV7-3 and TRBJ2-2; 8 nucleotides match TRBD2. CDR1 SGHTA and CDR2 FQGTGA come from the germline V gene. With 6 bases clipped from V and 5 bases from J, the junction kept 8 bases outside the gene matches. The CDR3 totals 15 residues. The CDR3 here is CASSPSGRGTGELFF. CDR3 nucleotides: TGTGCCAGCAGTCCAAGCGGGAGAGGAACCGGGGAGCTGTTTTTT.

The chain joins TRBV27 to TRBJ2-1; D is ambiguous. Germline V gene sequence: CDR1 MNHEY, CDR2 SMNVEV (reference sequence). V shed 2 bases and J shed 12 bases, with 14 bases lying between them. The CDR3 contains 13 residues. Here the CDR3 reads CASSLRVEGSQFF. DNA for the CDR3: TGTGCCAGCAGTTTAAGAGTCGAAGGTTCGCAGTTCTTC.

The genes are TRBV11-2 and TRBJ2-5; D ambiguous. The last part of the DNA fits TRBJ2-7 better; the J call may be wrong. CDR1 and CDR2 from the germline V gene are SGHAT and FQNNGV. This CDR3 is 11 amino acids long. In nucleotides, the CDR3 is TGTGCCAGCAGCCCCGTAGACGAGCAGTACTTC. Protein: CASSPVDEQYF.

Here the CDR3 reads CASLIPRGTGDTGELFF. CDR3 bases: TGCGCCAGCCTAATCCCGCGTGGGACAGGGGACACCGGGGAGCTGTTTTTT. The chain carries TRBV23-1 and TRBJ2-2, with TRBD1 matching over 10 bases. Being an ORF, TRBV23-1 has a function that is uncertain. This CDR3 comprises 17 residues. V dropped 8 bases and J dropped 3; count of bases not matched to a gene: 12.

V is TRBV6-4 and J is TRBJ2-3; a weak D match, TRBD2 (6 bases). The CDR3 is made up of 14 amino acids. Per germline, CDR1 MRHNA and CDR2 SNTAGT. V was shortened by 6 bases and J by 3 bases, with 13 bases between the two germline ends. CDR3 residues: CASRESGPTDTQYF. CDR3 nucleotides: TGTGCCAGCAGAGAGAGCGGGCCGACAGATACGCAGTATTTT.

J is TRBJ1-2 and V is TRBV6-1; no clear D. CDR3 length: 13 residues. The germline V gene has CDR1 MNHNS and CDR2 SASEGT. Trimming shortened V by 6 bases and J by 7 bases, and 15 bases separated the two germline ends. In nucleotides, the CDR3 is TGTGCCAGCAGGTTGGAACCTTGGGTTGGCTACACCTTC. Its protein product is CASRLEPWVGYTF.

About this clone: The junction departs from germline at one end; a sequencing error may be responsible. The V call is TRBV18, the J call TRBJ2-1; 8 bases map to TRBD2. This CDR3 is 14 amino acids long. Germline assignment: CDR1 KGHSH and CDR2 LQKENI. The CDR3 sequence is CASSPPGLGNKQFF. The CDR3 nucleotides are TGTGCCAGCTCACCACCGGGACTAGGCAATAAGCAGTTCTTC.

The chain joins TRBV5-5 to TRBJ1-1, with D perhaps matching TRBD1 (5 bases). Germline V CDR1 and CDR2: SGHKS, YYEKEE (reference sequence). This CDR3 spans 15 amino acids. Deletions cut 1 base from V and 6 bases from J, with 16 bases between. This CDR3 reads CASSLYGGAGPEAFF. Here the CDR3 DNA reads TGTGCCAGCAGCTTGTACGGGGGAGCCGGCCCTGAAGCTTTCTTT.

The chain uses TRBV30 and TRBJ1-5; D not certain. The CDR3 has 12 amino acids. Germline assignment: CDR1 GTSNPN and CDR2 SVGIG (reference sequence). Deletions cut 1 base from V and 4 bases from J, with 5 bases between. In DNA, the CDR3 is TGTGCCTGGAGTGGGGAAAATCAGCCCCAGCATTTT. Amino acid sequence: CAWSGENQPQHF. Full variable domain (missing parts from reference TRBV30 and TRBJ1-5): SQTIHQWPATLVQPVGSPLSLECTVEGTSNPNLYWYRQAAGRGLQLLFYSVGIGQISSEVPQNLSASRPQDRQFILSSKKLLLSDSGFYLCAWSGENQPQHFGDGTRLSIL.

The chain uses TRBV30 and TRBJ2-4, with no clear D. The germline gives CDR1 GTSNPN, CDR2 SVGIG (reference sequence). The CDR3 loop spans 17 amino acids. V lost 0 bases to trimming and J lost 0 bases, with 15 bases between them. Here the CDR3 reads CAWSVQLGILAKNIQYF. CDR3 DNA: TGTGCCTGGAGTGTACAATTGGGCATACTAGCCAAAAACATTCAGTACTTC.